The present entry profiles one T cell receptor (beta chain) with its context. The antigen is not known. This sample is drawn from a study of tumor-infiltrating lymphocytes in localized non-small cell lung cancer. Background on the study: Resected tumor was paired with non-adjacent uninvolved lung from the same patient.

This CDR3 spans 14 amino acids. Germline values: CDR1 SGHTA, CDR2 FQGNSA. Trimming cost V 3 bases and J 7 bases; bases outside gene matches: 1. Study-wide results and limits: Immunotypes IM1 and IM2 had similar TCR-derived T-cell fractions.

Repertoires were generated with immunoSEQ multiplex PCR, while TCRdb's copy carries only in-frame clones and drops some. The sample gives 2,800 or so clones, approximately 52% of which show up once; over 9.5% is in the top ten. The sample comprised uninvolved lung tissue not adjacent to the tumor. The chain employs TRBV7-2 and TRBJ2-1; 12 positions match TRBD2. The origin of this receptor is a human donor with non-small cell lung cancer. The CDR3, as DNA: TGTGCCAGCAGCTTCGGACTAGCGGGAAATGAGCAGTTCTTC. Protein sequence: CASSFGLAGNEQFF. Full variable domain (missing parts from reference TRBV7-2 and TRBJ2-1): GAGVSQSPSNKVTEKGKDVELRCDPISGHTALYWYRQSLGQGLEFLIYFQGNSAPDKSGLPSDRFSAERTGGSVSTLTIQRTQQEDSAVYLCASSFGLAGNEQFFGPGTRLTVL.